The next 5 T cell receptor beta chains were all read from a single sample in a study of CD8 T cells in ankylosing spondylitis. TCRdb reprocessed the 5' RACE reads via MiXCR and lists one record per CDR3 protein. This table holds under 250,000 distinct CDR3 sequences, under 8.5% found once. Source material: blood, either unsorted or a sorted T cell fraction (not recorded which). These receptors were obtained from a female donor with ankylosing spondylitis or in good health (not recorded which).

This clonotype was found many times. The rearrangement links TRBV20-1 to TRBJ2-3, with D hard to call. From germline, CDR1 is DFQATT and CDR2 SNEGSKA (reference sequence). V lost 1 base and J 5 bases, leaving 16 bases between the germline ends. The length of the CDR3 is 15 residues. Here the CDR3 reads CSARGRSLFGDTQYF. The CDR3 DNA sequence: TGCAGTGCTAGAGGGAGAAGCCTCTTCGGAGATACGCAGTATTTT.

A few counts support this clonotype. The chain combines TRBV28 with TRBJ2-7; D is possibly TRBD1 (6 bases). Trimming stripped 4 bases from V and 0 bases from J, with 16 bases between. The CDR3 runs to 16 residues. Looked up from germline, CDR1 is MDHEN and CDR2 is SYDVKM. The CDR3 bases are TGTGCCAGCAGTTCCCCGGGACATCTGAGCTCCTACGAGCAGTACTTC. Translated: CASSSPGHLSSYEQYF. The full variable domain, completed using reference TRBV28 and TRBJ2-7, is DVKVTQSSRYLVKRTGEKVFLECVQDMDHENMFWYRQDPGLGLRLIYFSYDVKMKEKGDIPEGYSVSREKKERFSLILESASTNQTSMYLCASSSPGHLSSYEQYFGPGTRLTVT.

J is TRBJ1-5 and V is TRBV20-1, with a tentative D call TRBD1 (6 bases). V shed 2 bases and J shed 4 bases, with 9 bases lying between them. CDR3 length: 13 amino acids. The germline V gene encodes CDR1 DFQATT and CDR2 SNEGSKA (reference sequence). The DNA of the CDR3 is TGCAGTGCTAGAAAGGGGGGAAATCAGCCCCAGCATTTT. Protein: CSARKGGNQPQHF.

There are many counts of this clonotype. The gene calls are TRBV7-3 and TRBJ1-1, with D perhaps matching TRBD1 (6 bases). V was clipped by 8 bases and J by 3 bases, with 13 bases between them. CDR3 length: 13 amino acids. Germline CDR1 is SGHTA and CDR2 is FQGTGA. This CDR3 reads CASSHRVHTEAFF. The CDR3 coding sequence is TGTGCCAGCTCCCACAGGGTTCACACTGAAGCTTTCTTT.

Details on this clonotype: Since a much larger clone is just one base distant, this may be a read error. The chain employs TRBV2 and TRBJ2-7; TRBD1 agrees at 9 bases. The V segment lost 5 bases and the J segment 5 bases; nucleotides outside the gene matches: 4. Germline V gene sequence: CDR1 SNHLY, CDR2 FYNNEI. The CDR3 totals 13 residues. The CDR3 reads CASSRTGAHEQYF. The CDR3, as DNA: TGTGCCAGCAGTCGGACAGGGGCCCACGAGCAGTACTTC.